These T cell receptor beta chains were read from a single sample in a study of blood T cell repertoires in COVID-19. Profiled with immunoSEQ multiplex PCR; TCRdb holds only in-frame clones, not every one. The sample has about 160,000 clones, over 85% seen once. The sample consisted of peripheral blood. These receptor sequences come from a woman in her 50s with acute or convalescent COVID-19. CDR3s include the opening cysteine and the closing phenylalanine or tryptophan. Fields, in order: J gene, V gene, clone size, D gene, CDR3 DNA, CDR3 protein. A D gene is named only where the DNA matches it firmly. Clone size is not always given. Where it is, it says once, few, many or a class for expanded clones.

TRBJ1-2	TRBV5-3	few	TRBD1	TGTGCCAGAAGCGTCGACAGGGGGCGAGTTGACTATGGCTACACCTTC	CARSVDRGRVDYGYTF
TRBJ1-2	TRBV7-8	-	TRBD1	TGTGCCAGCAGCTTAGGGGCGACAGGGGGCGCGGAAGGCTACACCTTC	CASSLGATGGAEGYTF
TRBJ2-7	TRBV2	-	-	TGTGCCAGCTTGGTCTCATCAGCCTACGAGCAGTACTTC	CASLVSSAYEQYF
TRBJ2-3	TRBV29-1	-	-	TGCAGCGTTGATCTGAGCACAGATACGCAGTATTTT	CSVDLSTDTQYF
TRBJ2-1	TRBV6-5	-	TRBD2	TGTGCCAGCAGTAGGACTAGCGGGGGGTACAATGAGCAGTTCTTC	CASSRTSGGYNEQFF
TRBJ2-1	TRBV9	-	TRBD1	TGTGCCAGCAGCGTAGGGGGCGGACAGGGCAATGAGCAGTTCTTC	CASSVGGGQGNEQFF
TRBJ1-6	TRBV27	-	-	TGTGCCAGCACCCCCCTGGGGGGTTTCGATTCACCCCTCCACTTT	CASTPLGGFDSPLHF
TRBJ2-6	TRBV7-9	-	-	TGTGCCAGCAGCTCGGGACATCCTTCTCTGAGGGCCAACGTCCTGACTTTC	CASSSGHPSLRANVLTF
TRBJ2-1	TRBV30	-	TRBD2	TGTGCCTGGAGTCTAGCGGGGGGTAACAATGAGCAGTTCTTC	CAWSLAGGNNEQFF
TRBJ1-4	TRBV24-1	-	-	TGTGCCACCAGTGCCGGGAGGAAAAATGAAAAACTGTTTTTT	CATSAGRKNEKLFF
TRBJ1-3	TRBV29-1	-	-	TGCAGCGTTGAGCAGATGTACTCTGGAAACACCATATATTTT	CSVEQMYSGNTIYF
TRBJ2-2	TRBV6-4	-	-	TGTGCCAGCATCGGAGAAAGAGGCACCGGGGAGCTGTTTTTT	CASIGERGTGELFF
TRBJ2-7	TRBV9	-	TRBD1	TGTGCCAGCAGCGCCGGACAGGGAACCTACGAGCAGTACTTC	CASSAGQGTYEQYF
TRBJ2-7	TRBV7-6	once	TRBD1	TGTGCCAGCAGCCCCGGGACAGGGGGAGACGAGCAGTACTTC	CASSPGTGGDEQYF
TRBJ1-4	TRBV7-2	-	-	TGTGCCAGCAGATCGGGACTTGCTAATGAAAAACTGTTTTTT	CASRSGLANEKLFF
TRBJ2-3	TRBV11-2	-	-	TGTGCCAGCAGCTTAGACGGGTCTAGCACAGATACGCAGTATTTT	CASSLDGSSTDTQYF
TRBJ2-1	TRBV19	-	TRBD2	TGTGCCAGTAGTATTTTGAGCGGGAGTATAAATGAGCAGTTCTTC	CASSILSGSINEQFF
TRBJ2-6	TRBV7-8	few	-	TGTGCCAGCAGCTTAGTTCCAGGCTCTGGGGCCAACGTCCTGACTTTC	CASSLVPGSGANVLTF
TRBJ1-4	TRBV5-1	-	TRBD1	TGCGCCAGCAGCTACGGACAGGGTGTTGAAAAACTGTTTTTT	CASSYGQGVEKLFF
TRBJ1-1	TRBV29-1	-	-	TGCAGCGTCCGGGGCACTGAAGCTTTCTTT	CSVRGTEAFF
TRBJ1-1	TRBV7-2	few	-	TGTGCCAGCAGCTACCCCGGGGGGACTGAAGCTTTCTTT	CASSYPGGTEAFF
TRBJ2-3	TRBV2	-	-	TGTGCCAGCAGCGCAGGGTTGGCGGATACGCAGTATTTT	CASSAGLADTQYF
TRBJ2-5	TRBV18	-	-	TGTGCCAGCTCACGCGCAGGGGAGACCCAGTACTTC	CASSRAGETQYF
TRBJ2-3	TRBV12-5	-	TRBD2	TGTGCTAGTGGTCTAGCGGGTGCGGGTACGCAGTATTTT	CASGLAGAGTQYF
TRBJ2-1	TRBV24-1	few	-	TGTGCCACCAGTGACCCCACAGGGATCTCCTACAATGAGCAGTTCTTC	CATSDPTGISYNEQFF
TRBJ1-2	TRBV4-1	-	TRBD1	TGCGCCAGCAGCTCAAGGGGGCAGGACTATGGCTACACCTTC	CASSSRGQDYGYTF
TRBJ2-1	TRBV27	-	TRBD1	TGTGCCAGTCGACAGGGGAGCGGTGAGCAGTTCTTC	CASRQGSGEQFF
TRBJ2-7	TRBV7-9	-	-	TGTGCCAGCAGCACCGGGTCCTACGAGCAGTACTTC	CASSTGSYEQYF
TRBJ2-7	TRBV14	-	TRBD2	TGTGCCAGCAGCGATTGGACTAGCGCGAGAGGAGAGCAGTACTTC	CASSDWTSARGEQYF
TRBJ2-7	TRBV5-1	-	-	TGCGCCAGCATGGCGTCACAGTTCCCCTACGAGCAGTACTTC	CASMASQFPYEQYF
TRBJ1-1	TRBV5-6	-	-	TGTGCCAGCAGCCTTGTGACAGGTTCTTCTGAAGCTTTCTTT	CASSLVTGSSEAFF
TRBJ2-2	TRBV7-7	-	-	TGTGCTAGCAGCTTAGCCCGGGAATCATCCGGGGAGCTGTTTTTT	CASSLARESSGELFF
TRBJ2-7	TRBV19	once	TRBD1	TGTGCCAGTAGTATAGGGACAGGGGCTACCTACGAGCAGTACTTC	CASSIGTGATYEQYF
TRBJ1-2	TRBV2	-	-	TGTGCCAGCAGTGATATGGCGGTGTCGATTAGTGAAGGCTACACCTTC	CASSDMAVSISEGYTF
TRBJ2-7	TRBV6-2/TRBV6-3	-	TRBD2	TGTGCCAGCACTTATTCCGCTAGCGGGTACTACGAGCAGTACTTC	CASTYSASGYYEQYF
TRBJ2-1	TRBV28	-	-	TGTGCCAGCAGTTTAATCGGACAGTACAATGAGCAGTTCTTC	CASSLIGQYNEQFF
TRBJ2-7	TRBV2	-	TRBD1	TGTGCATGCCTGGACAGGGGCTCCTACGAGCAGTACTTC	CACLDRGSYEQYF
TRBJ1-1	TRBV11-2	-	-	TGTGCCAGCAGCTTAGGAGGGACACCGAACACTGAAGCTTTCTTT	CASSLGGTPNTEAFF
TRBJ1-3	TRBV18	-	-	TGTGCCAGCTCACCACCGGCCAGGGCTGGAAACACCATATATTTT	CASSPPARAGNTIYF
TRBJ2-7	TRBV7-9	-	-	TGTGCCAGCCGTGACGGGGTCTACGAGCAGTACTTC	CASRDGVYEQYF
TRBJ1-6	TRBV19	-	-	TGTGCCAGTAGCGAGATGAGCTCCTATAATTCACCCCTCCACTTT	CASSEMSSYNSPLHF
TRBJ1-5	TRBV11-2	-	-	TGTGCCAGCAGCTTGGGGGGGGCTGGACAGCCCCAGCATTTT	CASSLGGAGQPQHF
TRBJ1-1	TRBV3-1/TRBV3-2	-	-	TGTGCCAGCAGCCAAGACGGGACACCGAACACTGAAGCTTTCTTT	CASSQDGTPNTEAFF
TRBJ1-2	TRBV10-3	many	-	TGTGCCATCAGTGATGGAGTCCTTAGCGGTGGCTACACCTTC	CAISDGVLSGGYTF
TRBJ2-3	TRBV3-1/TRBV3-2	-	TRBD2	TGTGCCAGCAGCCAAGTAGGGACTAGCGGCTACAGCACAGATACGCAGTATTTT	CASSQVGTSGYSTDTQYF
TRBJ2-5	TRBV9	-	TRBD2	TGTGCCAGCAGCGTAGGTACGGGGGCGGGAGGAGAGACCCAGTACTTC	CASSVGTGAGGETQYF
TRBJ1-6	TRBV19	-	TRBD1	TGTGCCAGTAGTACCGACAGGGAGTATTCACCCCTCCACTTT	CASSTDREYSPLHF
TRBJ2-7	TRBV7-2	-	-	TGTGCCAGCAGCTTAGGCAGGGGACCCTACGAGCAGTACTTC	CASSLGRGPYEQYF
TRBJ1-2	TRBV6-1	-	-	TGTGCCAGCAGTGAAACGGAAACAGATCACTATGGCTACACCTTC	CASSETETDHYGYTF
TRBJ1-2	TRBV7-9	-	-	TGTGCCAGCAGCTCGCCCACTCCTGAGACTGATACGGGCTACACCTTC	CASSSPTPETDTGYTF
TRBJ1-1	TRBV2	-	-	TGTGCCACCCCCCCACCGGGCACTGAAGCTTTCTTT	CATPPPGTEAFF
TRBJ2-2	TRBV6-5	few	-	TGTGCCACGGGGGGCGCCGGGGAGCTGTTTTTT	CATGGAGELFF
TRBJ1-4	TRBV19	-	-	TGTGCCAGTACCCTCCGGGGGATTAATGAAAAACTGTTTTTT	CASTLRGINEKLFF
TRBJ1-2	TRBV19	-	-	TGTGCCAGTAGCCCTCGGGTTGTTGAAGGCCACTATGGCTACACCTTC	CASSPRVVEGHYGYTF
TRBJ1-4	TRBV15	-	-	TGTGCCACCAGCAGGATGGGGGGAGGTAATGAAAAACTGTTTTTT	CATSRMGGGNEKLFF
TRBJ1-2	TRBV7-2	-	-	TGTGCCAGCAGCGAGTGGACAGCTTCCTATGGCTACACCTTC	CASSEWTASYGYTF
TRBJ2-1	TRBV7-2	few	-	TGTGCCAGCAGCTTATTTCGCGGGACTGGGTCAAACAATGAGCAGTTCTTC	CASSLFRGTGSNNEQFF
TRBJ2-2	TRBV29-1	-	-	TGCAGCGGCTTGGTCCTCGGGAATACCGGGGAGCTGTTTTTT	CSGLVLGNTGELFF